This T cell receptor beta chain was documented in a study of CD8+ T cells in alopecia areata. General study results and limits: Lesional tissue from the scalp (especially in alopecia totalis/universalis) showed higher clonality than normal scalp. Patients showed less clear TCR sequence sharing than mice, possibly partly because of HLA diversity.

The authors extracted RNA and reverse transcribed it into cDNA as the sequencing template. Data came from immunoSEQ multiplex PCR; TCRdb stores just in-frame clones and leaves some out. This sample has 98,000 or so clones, with around 59% found just once. Trimming at V came to 0 bases and at J to 3 bases, leaving 12 bases not matched to a gene. This CDR3 has 19 amino acids. CDR1 MGHRA and CDR2 YSYEKL come from the germline V gene. Comment on this clone: Its antigen remains unidentified.

This chain uses TRBV4-1 with TRBJ2-5; 11 bases line up with TRBD2. Sequences were obtained from CD8+ T cells sorted from blood. The clonotype originates from a human donor in good health. The CDR3 reads CASSQDGSLAGGVEETQYF. Here the CDR3 DNA reads TGCGCCAGCAGCCAAGATGGGTCCCTAGCGGGGGGAGTAGAAGAGACCCAGTACTTC.